This T cell receptor (beta chain) was sequenced in a study of response to subunit inactivated influenza vaccine. General study results and limits: T cells newly recruited by each seasonal influenza vaccination are few, the authors suggested.

From the RT-PCR reads, TCRdb called clonotypes with MiXCR, one entry per CDR3 protein. The sample records 500,000 to 550,000 distinct CDR3 sequences, less than 10% being singletons. This clonotype was seen a handful of times. Its antigen is unknown. Germline assignment: CDR1 SGHTA and CDR2 FQGNSA. CDR3 length: 15 residues. Trimming cost V 5 bases and J 4 bases; bases outside gene matches: 7. The sequencing used PBMCs from blood, collected roughly 24 months after vaccination. This receptor was identified in a man between 50 and 69 years old who received an inactivated influenza vaccine. The chain combines TRBV7-2 with TRBJ2-1; 8 bases are shared with TRBD1. The CDR3 here is CASSIRTGSYNEQFF. For the CDR3, the DNA is TGTGCCAGCAGCATCCGGACAGGGTCTTACAATGAGCAGTTCTTC.